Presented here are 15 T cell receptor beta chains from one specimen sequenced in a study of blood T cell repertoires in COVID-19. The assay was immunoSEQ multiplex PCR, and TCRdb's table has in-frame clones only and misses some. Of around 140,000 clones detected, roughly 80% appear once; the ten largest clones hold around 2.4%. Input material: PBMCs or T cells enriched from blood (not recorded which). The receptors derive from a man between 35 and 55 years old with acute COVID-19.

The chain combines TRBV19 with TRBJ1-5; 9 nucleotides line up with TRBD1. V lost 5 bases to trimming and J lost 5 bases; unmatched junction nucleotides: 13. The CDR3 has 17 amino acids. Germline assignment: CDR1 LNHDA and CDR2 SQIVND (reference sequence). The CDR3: CASSLVQGANSHQPQHF. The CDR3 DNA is TGTGCCAGTAGTCTGGTACAGGGGGCAAACTCACATCAGCCCCAGCATTTT.

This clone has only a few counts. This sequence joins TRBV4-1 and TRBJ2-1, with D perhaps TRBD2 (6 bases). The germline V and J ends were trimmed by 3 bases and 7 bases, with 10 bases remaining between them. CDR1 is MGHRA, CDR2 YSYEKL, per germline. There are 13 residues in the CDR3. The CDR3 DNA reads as TGCGCCAGCAGCCAGGCTAGCGTAAATGAGCAGTTCTTC. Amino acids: CASSQASVNEQFF.

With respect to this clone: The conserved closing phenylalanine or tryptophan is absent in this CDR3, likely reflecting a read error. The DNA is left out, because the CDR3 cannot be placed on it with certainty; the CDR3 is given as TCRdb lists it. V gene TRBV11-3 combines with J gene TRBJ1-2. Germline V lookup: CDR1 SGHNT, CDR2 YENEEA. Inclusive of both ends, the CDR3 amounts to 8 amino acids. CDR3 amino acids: CASSPRSR.

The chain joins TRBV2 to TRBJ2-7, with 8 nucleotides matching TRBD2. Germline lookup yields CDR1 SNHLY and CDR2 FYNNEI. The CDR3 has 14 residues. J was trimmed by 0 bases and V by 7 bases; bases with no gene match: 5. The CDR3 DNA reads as TGTGCCAGCAATAGCGGGAAATACTCCTACGAGCAGTACTTC. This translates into CASNSGKYSYEQYF.

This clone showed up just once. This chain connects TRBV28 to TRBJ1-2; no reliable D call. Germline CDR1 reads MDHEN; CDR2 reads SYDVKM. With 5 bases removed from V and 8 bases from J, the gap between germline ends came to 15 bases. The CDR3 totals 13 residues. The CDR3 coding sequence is TGTGCCAGCAGTCTCGGGTCTACCCCGGGCTACACCTTC. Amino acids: CASSLGSTPGYTF.

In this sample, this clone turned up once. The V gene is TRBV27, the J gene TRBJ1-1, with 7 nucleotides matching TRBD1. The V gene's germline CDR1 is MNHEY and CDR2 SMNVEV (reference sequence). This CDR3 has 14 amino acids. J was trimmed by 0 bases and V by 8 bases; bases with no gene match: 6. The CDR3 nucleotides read TGTGCCAGCGGAAAGACAGGGATGAACACTGAAGCTTTCTTT. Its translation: CASGKTGMNTEAFF.

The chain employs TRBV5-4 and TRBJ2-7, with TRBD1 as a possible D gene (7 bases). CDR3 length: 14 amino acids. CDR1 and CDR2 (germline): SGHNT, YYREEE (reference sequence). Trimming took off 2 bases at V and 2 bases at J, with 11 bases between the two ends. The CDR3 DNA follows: TGTGCCAGCAGCTTCAGGGGGGCAACCTACGAGCAGTACTTC. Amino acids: CASSFRGATYEQYF.

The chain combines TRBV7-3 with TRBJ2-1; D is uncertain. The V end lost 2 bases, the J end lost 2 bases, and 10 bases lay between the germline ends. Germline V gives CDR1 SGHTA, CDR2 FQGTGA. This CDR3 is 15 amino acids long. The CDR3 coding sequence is TGTGCCAGCAGCTTAGGGCAGGCCACCTACAATGAGCAGTTCTTC. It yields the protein CASSLGQATYNEQFF.

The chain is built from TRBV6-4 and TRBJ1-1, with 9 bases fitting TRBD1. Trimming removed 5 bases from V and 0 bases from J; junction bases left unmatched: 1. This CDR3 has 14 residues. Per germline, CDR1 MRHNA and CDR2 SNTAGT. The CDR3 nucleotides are TGTGCCAGCAGTTGGACAGGGGTGAACACTGAAGCTTTCTTT. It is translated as CASSWTGVNTEAFF.

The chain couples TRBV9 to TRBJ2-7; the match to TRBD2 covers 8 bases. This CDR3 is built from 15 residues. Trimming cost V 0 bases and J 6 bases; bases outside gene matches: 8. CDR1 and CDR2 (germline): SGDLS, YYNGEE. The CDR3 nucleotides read TGTGCCAGCAGCGTAGGTGGAGCGGGAGTGTCCGAGCAGTACTTC. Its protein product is CASSVGGAGVSEQYF.

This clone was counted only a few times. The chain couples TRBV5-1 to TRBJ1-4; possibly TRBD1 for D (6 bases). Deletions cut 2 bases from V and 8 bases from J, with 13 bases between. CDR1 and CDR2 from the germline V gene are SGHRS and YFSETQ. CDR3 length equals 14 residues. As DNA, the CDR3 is TGCGCCAGCAGCTTAGGGGGAGGGGACGAAAAACTGTTTTTT. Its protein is CASSLGGGDEKLFF.

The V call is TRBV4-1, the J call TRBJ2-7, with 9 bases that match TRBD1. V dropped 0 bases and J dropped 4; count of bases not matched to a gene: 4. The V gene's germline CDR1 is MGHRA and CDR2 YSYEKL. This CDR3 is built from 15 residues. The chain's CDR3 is CASSQDGTGWYEQYF. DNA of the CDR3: TGCGCCAGCAGCCAAGACGGGACAGGGTGGTACGAGCAGTACTTC.

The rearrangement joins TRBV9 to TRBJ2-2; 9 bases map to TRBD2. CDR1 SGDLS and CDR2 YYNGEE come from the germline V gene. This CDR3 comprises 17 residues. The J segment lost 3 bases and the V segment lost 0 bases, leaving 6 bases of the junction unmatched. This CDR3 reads CASSVGRVAGDTGELFF. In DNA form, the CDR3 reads TGTGCCAGCAGCGTAGGAAGAGTAGCGGGAGACACCGGGGAGCTGTTTTTT.

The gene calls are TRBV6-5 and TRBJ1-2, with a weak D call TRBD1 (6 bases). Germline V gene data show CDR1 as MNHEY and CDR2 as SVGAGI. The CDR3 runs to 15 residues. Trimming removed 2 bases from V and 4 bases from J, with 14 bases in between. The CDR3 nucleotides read TGTGCCAGCAGTTACGGACTCCTGGGGGCCTATGGCTACACCTTC. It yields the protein CASSYGLLGAYGYTF.

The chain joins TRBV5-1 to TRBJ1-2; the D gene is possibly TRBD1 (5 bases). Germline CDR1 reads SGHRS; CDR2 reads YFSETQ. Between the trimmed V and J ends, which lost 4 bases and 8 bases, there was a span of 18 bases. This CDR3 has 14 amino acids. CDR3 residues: CASSDQGSSLGYTF. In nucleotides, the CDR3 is TGCGCCAGCAGCGATCAGGGTAGTTCCCTCGGCTACACCTTC.